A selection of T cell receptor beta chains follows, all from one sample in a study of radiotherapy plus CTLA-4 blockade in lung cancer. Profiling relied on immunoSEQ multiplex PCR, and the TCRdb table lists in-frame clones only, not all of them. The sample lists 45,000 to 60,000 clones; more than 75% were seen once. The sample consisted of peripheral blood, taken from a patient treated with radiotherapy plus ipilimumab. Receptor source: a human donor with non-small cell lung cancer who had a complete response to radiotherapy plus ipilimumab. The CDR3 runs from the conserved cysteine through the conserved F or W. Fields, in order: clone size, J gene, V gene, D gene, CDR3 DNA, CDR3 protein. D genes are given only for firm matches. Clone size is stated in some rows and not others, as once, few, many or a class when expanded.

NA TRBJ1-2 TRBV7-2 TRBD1 TGTGCCAGCAGCTTATCCGCAGGGGGACGCTATGGCTACACCTTC CASSLSAGGRYGYTF
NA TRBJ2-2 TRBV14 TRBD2 TGTGCCAGCAGGCCTACTAGCGGGGGGAACACCGGGGAGCTGTTTTTT CASRPTSGGNTGELFF
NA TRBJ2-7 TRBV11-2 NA TGTGCCAGCAGCTCTCCGACTCCCACTAGCGAGCAGTACTTC CASSSPTPTSEQYF
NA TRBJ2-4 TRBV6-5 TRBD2 TGTGCCAGCAGTTACTCTGGCGGGAGGGACATTCAGTACTTC CASSYSGGRDIQYF
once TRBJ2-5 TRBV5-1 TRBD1 TGCGCCAGCAGCTATACAGGGGCCTCCTCTCAAGAGACCCAGTACTTC CASSYTGASSQETQYF
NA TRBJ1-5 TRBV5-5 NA TGTGCCAGCAGCTTGGCCGGCGGGGGCAACAATCAGCCCCAGCATTTT CASSLAGGGNNQPQHF
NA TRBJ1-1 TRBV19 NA TGTGCCAGTACCATAGCAACTTTCCGAGGGACTGAAGCTTTCTTT CASTIATFRGTEAFF
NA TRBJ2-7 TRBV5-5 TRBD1 TGTGCCAGCAGCCCTCCCGGGACAGCCTACGAGCAGTACTTC CASSPPGTAYEQYF
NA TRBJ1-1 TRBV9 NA TGTGCCAGCAGTCTTACCGGGACTTCGAACACTGAAGCTTTCTTT CASSLTGTSNTEAFF
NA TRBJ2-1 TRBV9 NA TGTGCCAGCAGCGTAGCTACGTGGAATGAGCAGTTCTTC CASSVATWNEQFF
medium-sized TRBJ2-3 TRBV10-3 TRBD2 TGTGCCATCATTGGGGGGGACTCCGGCACAGATACGCAGTATTTT CAIIGGDSGTDTQYF
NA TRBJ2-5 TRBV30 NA TGTGCCTGGAGTGTAGCATCAGCAGGGGTCCAAGAGACCCAGTACTTC CAWSVASAGVQETQYF
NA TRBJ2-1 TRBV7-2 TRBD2 TGTGCCAGCAGCTTTGGCGGGGGCTCCTACAATGAGCAGTTCTTC CASSFGGGSYNEQFF
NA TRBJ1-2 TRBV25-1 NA TGTGCCAGCTCCTGGGGGGGTTTAGAAGGCTACACCTTC CASSWGGLEGYTF
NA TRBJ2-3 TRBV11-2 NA TGTGCCAGCAGCTGGCTAGCCAGCACAGATACGCAGTATTTT CASSWLASTDTQYF
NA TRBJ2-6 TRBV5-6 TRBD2 TGTGCCAGCAGAACCAGCGGGAGTGGGGCCAACGTCCTGACTTTC CASRTSGSGANVLTF
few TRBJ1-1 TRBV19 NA TGTGCCAGTGGGGGACTCGGGGGGACTGAAGCTTTCTTT CASGGLGGTEAFF
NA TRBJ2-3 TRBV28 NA TGTGCCAGCGTGACGGGGGGCACAGATACGCAGTATTTT CASVTGGTDTQYF
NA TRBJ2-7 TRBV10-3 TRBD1 TGTGCCATCAGTGCAGGGACAGGGACCTACGAGCAGTACTTC CAISAGTGTYEQYF
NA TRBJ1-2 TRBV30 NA TGTGCCTGGGGACAGCGTTACAGCTACACCTTC CAWGQRYSYTF
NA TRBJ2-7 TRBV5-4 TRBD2 TGTGCCAGCAGCCTCCCGGGGGGGGGTACAGCGCAGTACTTC CASSLPGGGTAQYF
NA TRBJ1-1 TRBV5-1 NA TGCGCCAGCAGCTTGGTGGGAGGGGACACTGAAGCTTTCTTT CASSLVGGDTEAFF
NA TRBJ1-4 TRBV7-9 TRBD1 TGTACTTCAGGGGGCGAAAAACTGTTTTTT CTSGGEKLFF
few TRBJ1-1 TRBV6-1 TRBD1 TGTGCCAGCAGTGATAATCCTCTCGGACAGGGGGGGACTGAAGCTTTCTTT CASSDNPLGQGGTEAFF
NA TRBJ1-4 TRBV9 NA TGTGCCAGCAGTCTACAGGGTGGGGGCGAAAAACTGTTTTTT CASSLQGGGEKLFF